The 16 T cell receptor beta chains in this list originate from one sample, sequenced in a study of T cell repertoires in cytomegalovirus infection (dated by TCRdb to 2018 to 2020). Sequencing was carried out with an Illumina HiSeq 1500. TCRdb reanalyzed the raw reads on its own, using fastp at Q25 for trimming and MiXCR for clone calling, and kept in-frame beta chains. Rows with a matching CDR3 protein are joined into one entry that keeps the most common DNA and genes. The sample includes about 830,000 distinct CDR3 sequences, with approximately 32% observed a single time. Clones ranked in the top ten supply about an eighth of the sample. Read against the paper, the sample's treatment or condition label means: in vitro stimulation with specific CMV peptide epitopes to enrich CMV-specific T cells. These TCRs are of unknown antigen specificity. Sequencing was performed on cultured CD8+ T cells from PBMCs, taken from culture after CMV antigen stimulation. All receptors come from a human donor in good health (CMV status not recorded). Some clones in this sample may be carry-over from other donors' samples.

This clonotype showed up just a few times. The chain recombines TRBV7-9 with TRBJ1-2; 7 bases match TRBD1. The J segment lost 0 bases and the V segment lost 5 bases, leaving 15 bases of the junction unmatched. The CDR3 consists of 18 residues. Looked up from germline, CDR1 is SEHNR and CDR2 is FQNEAQ (reference sequence). As DNA, the CDR3 is TGTGCCAGCAGCACGATCGGGAACAGGGGCAGTTCTAACTATGGCTACACCTTC. Its translation: CASSTIGNRGSSNYGYTF.

This clonotype was recorded at least ten times. This chain uses TRBV6-5 with TRBJ1-3; 8 bases are shared with TRBD1. V lost 4 bases and J lost 4; bases outside the gene matches: 6. The length of the CDR3 is 15 residues. Germline-derived CDR1 and CDR2 are MNHEY and SVGAGI. The CDR3 DNA sequence: TGTGCCAGCAGTTCCTCAGGGACAGGAGGAAACACCATATATTTT. Amino acid sequence: CASSSSGTGGNTIYF.

This rearrangement joins TRBV29-1 to TRBJ2-1, with unresolved D. This CDR3 region has 14 residues. V lost 5 bases and J 6 bases, leaving 17 bases between the germline ends. Germline V lookup: CDR1 SQVTM, CDR2 ANQGSEA. The CDR3 nucleotides read TGCAGCGTTTTCGGAAAACTGAAATCCAATGAGCAGTTCTTC. Amino acid sequence: CSVFGKLKSNEQFF.

There are a few counts of this clonotype. V usage is TRBV7-8 and J usage is TRBJ2-7, with D possibly being TRBD2 (5 bases). Germline values: CDR1 SGHVS, CDR2 FQNEAQ. The CDR3 has 13 amino acids. V dropped 5 bases and J dropped 4 bases, with 12 bases sitting between them. For the CDR3, the DNA is TGTGCCAGCAGCGTGAACGGCGGGTACGAGCAGTACGTC. Translation: CASSVNGGYEQYV.

As to this clonotype: A far larger clone is one nucleotide away, so this likely arose from a read error. The chain couples TRBV4-2 to TRBJ2-7; maybe TRBD2 (5 bases). Per germline, CDR1 LGHNA and CDR2 YNFKEQ. The length of the CDR3 is 12 residues. V dropped 0 bases and J dropped 5 bases, with 5 bases sitting between them. The CDR3 protein is CASSQDSDEQYF. In DNA, the CDR3 is TGTGCCAGCAGCCAAGATAGCGACGAGCAGTACTTC.

The genes are TRBV4-1 and TRBJ2-7, with a possible D match to TRBD1 (5 bases). Germline V gene sequence: CDR1 MGHRA, CDR2 YSYEKL. CDR3 length: 16 residues. V lost 1 base to trimming and J lost 2 bases, with 15 bases between them. DNA for the CDR3: TGCGCCAGCAGCCAAGCTTCGGTGGACAACACCTACGAGCAGTACTTC. Its translation is CASSQASVDNTYEQYF.

The CDR3 is CASSQVGREQIYF. The DNA for the CDR3 is TGCGCCAGCAGCCAAGTGGGACGCGAACAGATATATTTT. The genes are TRBV4-1 and TRBJ1-3; possibly TRBD1 for D (5 bases). The CDR3 loop spans 13 amino acids. Germline-derived CDR1 and CDR2 are MGHRA and YSYEKL. Trimming shortened V by 1 base and J by 13 bases, and 14 bases separated the two germline ends.

As to this clonotype: Compared with germline, one end of the junction differs, possibly owing to a read error. V and J are TRBV5-6 and TRBJ2-1; the D gene is possibly TRBD2 (7 bases). Germline-derived CDR1 and CDR2 are SGHDT and YYEEEE. The CDR3 runs 16 residues. The CDR3 DNA is TGTGCCAGCACCTTGGGGGGGGGCGCATGGTACAATGAGCAGTTCTTC. Translated, it gives CASTLGGGAWYNEQFF.

This clonotype has just a few counts. This chain uses TRBV2 with TRBJ1-5; 8 positions agree with TRBD1. Germline V CDR1 and CDR2: SNHLY, FYNNEI. The length of the CDR3 is 18 residues. V gave up 6 bases and J gave up 4 bases; unmatched junction bases: 17. The CDR3 DNA follows: TGTGCCAGCAGCTCCTCCATCGACAGGGGAGAAGTGAATCAGCCCCAGCATTTT. Translation: CASSSSIDRGEVNQPQHF.

This clonotype was counted a few times. The CDR3 nucleotides are TGTGCCAGCAGAGGGGGACAGGGTACTCCGTGGGAGCAGTACTTC. It codes for CASRGGQGTPWEQYF. The chain is built from TRBV7-9 and TRBJ2-7, with 9 bases identical to TRBD1. The CDR3 totals 15 residues. Per the germline V gene, CDR1 is SEHNR and CDR2 is FQNEAQ (reference sequence). J was trimmed by 7 bases and V by 6 bases; bases with no gene match: 13.

This sequence joins TRBV11-2 and TRBJ2-1; 10 bases map to TRBD1. CDR3 length: 15 amino acids. CDR1 is SGHAT, CDR2 FQNNGV, per germline. Trimming took 2 bases from V and 15 from J; bases not matched to a gene: 13. The CDR3 DNA reads TGTGCCAGCAGCTTAACGGGACAGGGGACACTCGCGCGGTTCTTC. This encodes CASSLTGQGTLARFF.

This clonotype was picked up a small number of times. This sequence joins TRBV12-3 or TRBV12-4 and TRBJ2-1; D perhaps matches TRBD2 (6 bases). Trimming removed 2 bases from V and 7 bases from J, with 15 bases in between. The CDR3 is made up of 15 amino acids. CDR3 in DNA: TGTGCCAGCAGTTTATACGGGGGTAGTTTGAATGAGCAGTTCTTC. The encoded protein is CASSLYGGSLNEQFF.

This chain links TRBV4-1 with TRBJ2-7, with 8 bases that match TRBD1. Germline V CDR1 and CDR2: MGHRA, YSYEKL. The V and J ends lost 1 base and 2 bases, in that order; junction bases with no gene match: 4. The CDR3 spans 15 residues. The CDR3 nucleotides are TGCGCCAGCAGCCAAGTGACAGGGGAGACCTACGAGCAGTACTTC. It codes for CASSQVTGETYEQYF.

This clonotype was counted many times. V gene TRBV7-6 combines with J gene TRBJ2-2; no firm D call. The germline V gene encodes CDR1 SGHVS and CDR2 FNYEAQ. This CDR3 is 14 amino acids long. V lost 5 bases and J lost 1, with 8 bases in between. For the CDR3, the DNA is TGTGCCAGCAGCCGAACTGGGAACACCGGGGAGCTGTTTTTT. As protein: CASSRTGNTGELFF.

The genes are TRBV24-1 and TRBJ2-5; tentative D call: TRBD1 (5 bases). This CDR3 has 16 residues. CDR1 KGHDR and CDR2 SFDVKD come from the germline V gene. V lost 1 base to trimming and J lost 5 bases, with 16 bases between them. The CDR3 DNA sequence: TGTGCCACCAGTGATTTAGAAGGACACCCGCCGGAGACCCAGTACTTC. It codes for CATSDLEGHPPETQYF.

This clonotype showed up many times. The CDR3 DNA sequence: TGCAGCGTCCTTGACAGGACATACGAGCAGTACTTC. This encodes CSVLDRTYEQYF. The chain links TRBV29-1 to TRBJ2-7; D perhaps matches TRBD1 (6 bases). CDR1 SQVTM and CDR2 ANQGSEA come from the germline V gene. This CDR3 spans 12 amino acids. Trimming cost V 6 bases and J 4 bases, with 13 bases left between them.